Each of the 7 T cell receptor beta chains below was sequenced from the same sample in a study of blood T cell repertoires in COVID-19. Sequencing was performed with immunoSEQ multiplex PCR; in TCRdb, only in-frame clones are kept and a portion is missing. This sample has about 370,000 clones, with 85% to 90% found just once. Sequenced material: PBMCs or T cells enriched from blood (not recorded which). These receptors all come from a man between 18 and 29 years old who had recovered from COVID-19.

Only one count was recorded for this clone. This rearrangement joins TRBV3-1 (or the pseudogene TRBV3-2) to TRBJ2-5; 11 bases agree with TRBD1. Germline loops: CDR1 LGHDT, CDR2 YNNKEL (reference sequence). The CDR3 is 15 amino acids. J gave up 2 bases and V 7 bases, and 6 bases lay outside the gene matches. The CDR3 here is CASNPGQGAQETQYF. The CDR3 region has the DNA TGTGCCAGCAACCCAGGACAGGGGGCACAAGAGACCCAGTACTTC.

The J gene is TRBJ1-6, the V gene TRBV18; 7 positions match TRBD1. Germline values: CDR1 KGHSH, CDR2 LQKENI. The ends lost 3 bases at V and 8 bases at J; junction bases unmatched: 7. CDR3 length: 15 residues. This chain's CDR3 is CASSPPSRGDSPLHF. The CDR3 nucleotides are TGTGCCAGCTCACCCCCCTCCAGGGGGGATTCACCCCTCCACTTT.

This chain links TRBV20-1 with TRBJ1-2; 10 bases match TRBD1. The CDR3 sequence is 13 residues long. Germline V gene sequence: CDR1 DFQATT, CDR2 SNEGSKA (reference sequence). V lost 3 bases, J lost 8 bases, and 6 bases stayed unmatched. The CDR3 coding sequence is TGCAGTGCTAGTAGGGACAGGGGTTTCGGCTACACCTTC. Protein sequence: CSASRDRGFGYTF.

The chain carries TRBV4-1 and TRBJ2-3, with TRBD2 as a possible D gene (6 bases). Germline V gives CDR1 MGHRA, CDR2 YSYEKL. V lost 4 bases and J 2 bases, leaving 10 bases between the germline ends. This CDR3 contains 14 residues. The CDR3 DNA is TGCGCCAGCAGCCCGGGACTTATCACAGATACGCAGTATTTT. It specifies CASSPGLITDTQYF.

The V call is TRBV11-2, the J call TRBJ2-5; D is unclear. The germline V gene has CDR1 SGHAT and CDR2 FQNNGV. The V and J ends lost 5 bases and 1 base respectively, with 11 bases between them. The CDR3 is 14 amino acids. CDR3 amino acids: CASSRLRFQETQYF. CDR3 sequence (DNA): TGTGCCAGCAGCCGCCTTCGGTTCCAAGAGACCCAGTACTTC.

The chain couples TRBV5-1 to TRBJ1-2, with 12 bases aligning to TRBD1. The CDR3 loop spans 15 amino acids. Unmatched junction bases numbered 4, after V lost 3 bases and J lost 4 bases. Germline V gene data show CDR1 as SGHRS and CDR2 as YFSETQ. As DNA, the CDR3 is TGCGCCAGCAGCTCTGGGACAGGGGGCCTCTATGGCTACACCTTC. Protein: CASSSGTGGLYGYTF.

The chain carries TRBV19 and TRBJ1-5; 9 bases line up with TRBD1. The CDR3 loop spans 16 amino acids. Germline values: CDR1 LNHDA, CDR2 SQIVND (reference sequence). V shed 5 bases, J shed 0 bases, and the junction held 5 bases outside the gene matches. The CDR3 region is CASSRWTGDSNQPQHF. DNA of the CDR3: TGTGCCAGTAGTCGGTGGACAGGGGATAGCAATCAGCCCCAGCATTTT.